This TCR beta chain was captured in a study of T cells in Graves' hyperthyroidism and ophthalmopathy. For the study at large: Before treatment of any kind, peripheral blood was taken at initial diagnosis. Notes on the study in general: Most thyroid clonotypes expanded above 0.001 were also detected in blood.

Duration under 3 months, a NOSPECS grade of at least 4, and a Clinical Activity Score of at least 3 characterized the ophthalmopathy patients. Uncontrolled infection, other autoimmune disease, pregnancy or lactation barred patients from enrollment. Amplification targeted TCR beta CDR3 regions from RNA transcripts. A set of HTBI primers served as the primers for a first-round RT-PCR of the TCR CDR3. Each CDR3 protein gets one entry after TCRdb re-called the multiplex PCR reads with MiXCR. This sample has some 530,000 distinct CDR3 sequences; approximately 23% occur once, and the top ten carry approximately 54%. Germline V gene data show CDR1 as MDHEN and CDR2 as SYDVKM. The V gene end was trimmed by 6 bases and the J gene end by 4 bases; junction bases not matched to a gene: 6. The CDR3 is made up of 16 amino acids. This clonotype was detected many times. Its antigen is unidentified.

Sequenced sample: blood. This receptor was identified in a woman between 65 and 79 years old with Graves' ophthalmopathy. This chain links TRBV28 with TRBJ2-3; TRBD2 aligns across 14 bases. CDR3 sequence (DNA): TGTGCCAGCAGGCCGGGACTAGCGGGAGAAGCAGATACGCAGTATTTT. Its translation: CASRPGLAGEADTQYF.